Below, 13 T cell receptor beta chains from the same sample are listed, as sequenced in a study of beta chain features in type 1 diabetes. Investigators reverse transcribed all isolated RNA, so they sequenced expressed TCRB transcripts. Method: immunoSEQ multiplex PCR; TCRdb's copy keeps in-frame clones and lacks some. In the table there are about 40,000 clones, around 64% of which are singletons. The sample taken for sequencing was Tregs from blood. Receptors were obtained from a woman aged 25 to 39 in good health.

In its sample, this clone was seen a few times. The V and J genes are TRBV14 and TRBJ2-7, with D uncertain. Germline assignment: CDR1 SGHDN and CDR2 FVKESK. V shed 0 bases and J shed 7 bases, with 13 bases lying between them. This CDR3 is 14 amino acids long. The CDR3 protein is CASSQDRSTLEQYF. CDR3 DNA sequence: TGTGCCAGCAGCCAAGATAGGAGCACCTTGGAGCAGTACTTC.

V usage is TRBV11-2 and J usage is TRBJ2-3; weak D call: TRBD1 (6 bases). Looked up from germline, CDR1 is SGHAT and CDR2 is FQNNGV. The CDR3 is 16 amino acids. V lost 3 bases to trimming and J lost 1 base, with 14 bases between them. CDR3 protein: CASSLGAERGTDTQYF. CDR3 nucleotide sequence: TGTGCCAGCAGCTTGGGGGCGGAGAGGGGCACAGATACGCAGTATTTT.

This rearrangement joins TRBV6-5 to TRBJ2-7, with D tentatively TRBD2 (5 bases). Trimming shortened V by 2 bases and J by 2 bases, and 10 bases separated the two germline ends. Germline assignment: CDR1 MNHEY and CDR2 SVGAGI. This CDR3 has 14 amino acids. The CDR3 region has the DNA TGTGCCAGCAGTTACGACACGGGAACCTACGAGCAGTACTTC. Its protein product is CASSYDTGTYEQYF.

This rearrangement joins TRBV7-2 to TRBJ1-4; D call uncertain. CDR3 size: 11 residues. Trimming pared 1 base from V and 14 bases from J, leaving 8 bases between. Germline V gene sequence: CDR1 SGHTA, CDR2 FQGNSA. The CDR3 DNA reads as TGTGCCAGCAGCTTAGGCAGGTCCCTGTTTTTT. Protein product: CASSLGRSLFF.

J is TRBJ1-2 and V is TRBV28; D gene unclear. This CDR3 has 15 residues. Trimming took off 5 bases at V and 5 bases at J, with 18 bases between the two ends. Germline values: CDR1 MDHEN, CDR2 SYDVKM. CDR3 in amino acids: CASSTSEAGRYGYTF. The CDR3 nucleotides are TGTGCCAGCAGTACGAGTGAGGCCGGGAGGTATGGCTACACCTTC.

The chain is built from TRBV10-3 and TRBJ1-1, with D possibly matching TRBD1 (5 bases). CDR1 is ENHRY, CDR2 SYGVKD, per germline. This CDR3 has 13 residues. Between the trimmed V and J ends, which lost 6 bases and 0 bases, there was a span of 8 bases. The CDR3 DNA sequence: TGTGCCATCAGACAGGCCCTGAACACTGAAGCTTTCTTT. Protein sequence: CAIRQALNTEAFF.

The chain combines TRBV10-3 with TRBJ2-7, with 12 nucleotides matching TRBD2. There are 14 residues in the CDR3. Germline lookup yields CDR1 ENHRY and CDR2 SYGVKD. J was trimmed by 1 base and V by 10 bases; bases with no gene match: 5. CDR3 DNA sequence: TGTGCCACGCGGACTAGCGGGAATTCCTACGAGCAGTACTTC. It codes for CATRTSGNSYEQYF.

The genes are TRBV11-2 and TRBJ2-4; D may be TRBD1 (6 bases). V was shortened by 5 bases and J by 7 bases, with 27 bases between the two germline ends. This CDR3 has 18 amino acids. From germline, CDR1 is SGHAT and CDR2 FQNNGV. The CDR3 sequence is CASSASLGALGPRNIQYF. In DNA, the CDR3 is TGTGCCAGCAGCGCGAGTTTGGGGGCCTTGGGTCCCAGGAACATTCAGTACTTC.

This clone showed up just a few times. The gene calls are TRBV7-2 and TRBJ1-3; D gene ambiguous. Trimming pared 8 bases from V and 0 bases from J, leaving 11 bases between. Germline V gene sequence: CDR1 SGHTA, CDR2 FQGNSA. This CDR3 is built from 14 residues. The CDR3 spells CASATMSSGNTIYF. The CDR3, as DNA: TGTGCCAGCGCAACTATGAGCTCTGGAAACACCATATATTTT.

This clone occurred a few times. Here the CDR3 reads CASRVAEVTTQYF. In DNA, the CDR3 is TGTGCCAGCAGGGTGGCCGAGGTTACGACCCAGTACTTC. The chain recombines TRBV6-1 with TRBJ2-5; no reliable D call. CDR3 length equals 13 residues. V shed 6 bases and J shed 7 bases, with 15 bases lying between them. Germline CDR1 MNHNS, CDR2 SASEGT.

The chain is built from TRBV4-2 and TRBJ2-1, with D possibly TRBD2 on 5 matching bases. Germline values: CDR1 LGHNA, CDR2 YNFKEQ. The CDR3 has 15 amino acids. Trimming removed 0 bases from V and 7 bases from J, with 13 bases in between. The CDR3 DNA reads as TGTGCCAGCAGCCAAGATCGGGCTAGCAGGAATGAGCAGTTCTTC. It is translated as CASSQDRASRNEQFF.

The chain employs TRBV6-1 and TRBJ2-1; 9 bases are shared with TRBD1. The trim removed 4 bases at V and 12 bases at J, leaving 13 bases unmatched. CDR3 length equals 15 residues. Germline V gene lookup returns CDR1 MNHNS and CDR2 SASEGT. The CDR3 coding sequence is TGTGCCAGCAGTGCCACCGGGACAGGGTTAAAGTCGCAGTTCTTC. This gives the protein CASSATGTGLKSQFF.

The V and J genes are TRBV7-9 and TRBJ1-4; 12 bases align to TRBD1. The CDR3 contains 18 residues. Trimming took 5 bases from V and 6 from J; bases not matched to a gene: 13. Germline values: CDR1 SEHNR, CDR2 FQNEAQ (reference sequence). The CDR3 loop is CASSPNSGTGGEYEKLFF. The CDR3 DNA reads as TGTGCCAGCAGCCCGAATTCCGGGACAGGGGGCGAGTATGAAAAACTGTTTTTT.